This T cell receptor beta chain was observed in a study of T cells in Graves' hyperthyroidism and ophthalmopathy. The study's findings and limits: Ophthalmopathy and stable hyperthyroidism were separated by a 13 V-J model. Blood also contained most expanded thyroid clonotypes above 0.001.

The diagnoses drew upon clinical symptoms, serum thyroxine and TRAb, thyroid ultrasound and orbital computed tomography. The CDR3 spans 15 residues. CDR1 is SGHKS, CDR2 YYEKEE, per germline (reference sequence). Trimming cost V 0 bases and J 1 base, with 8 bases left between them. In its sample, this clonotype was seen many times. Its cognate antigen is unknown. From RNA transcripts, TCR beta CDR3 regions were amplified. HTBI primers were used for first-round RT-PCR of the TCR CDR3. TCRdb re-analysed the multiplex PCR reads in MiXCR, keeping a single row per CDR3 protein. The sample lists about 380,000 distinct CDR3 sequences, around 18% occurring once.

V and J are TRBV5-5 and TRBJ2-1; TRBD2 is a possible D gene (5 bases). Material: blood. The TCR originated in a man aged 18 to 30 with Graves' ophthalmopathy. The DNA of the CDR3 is TGTGCCAGCAGCTTGGAAGCGGAGTCCTACAATGAGCAGTTCTTC. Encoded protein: CASSLEAESYNEQFF.